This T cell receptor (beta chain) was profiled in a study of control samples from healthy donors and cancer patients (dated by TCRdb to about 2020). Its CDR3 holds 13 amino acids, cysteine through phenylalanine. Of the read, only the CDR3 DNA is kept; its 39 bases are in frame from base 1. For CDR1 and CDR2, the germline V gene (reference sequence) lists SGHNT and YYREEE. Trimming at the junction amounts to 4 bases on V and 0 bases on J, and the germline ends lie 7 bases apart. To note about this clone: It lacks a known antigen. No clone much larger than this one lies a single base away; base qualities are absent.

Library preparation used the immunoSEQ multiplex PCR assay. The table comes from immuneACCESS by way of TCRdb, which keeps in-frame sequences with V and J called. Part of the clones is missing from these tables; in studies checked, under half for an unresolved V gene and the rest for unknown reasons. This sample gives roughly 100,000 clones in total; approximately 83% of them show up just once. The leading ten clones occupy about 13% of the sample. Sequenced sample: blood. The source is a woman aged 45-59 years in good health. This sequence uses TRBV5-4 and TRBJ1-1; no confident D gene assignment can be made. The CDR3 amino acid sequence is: CASSQGLNTEAFF. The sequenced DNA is TGTGCCAGCAGCCAAGGACTGAACACTGAAGCTTTCTTT. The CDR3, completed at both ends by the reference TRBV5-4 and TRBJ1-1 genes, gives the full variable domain ETGVTQSPTHLIKTRGQQVTLRCSSQSGHNTVSWYQQALGQGPQFIFQYYREEENGRGNFPPRFSGLQFPNYSSELNVNALELDDSALYLCASSQGLNTEAFFGQGTRLTVV.